The clone carrying this TCR beta chain was detected ten times or more. Looked up from germline, CDR1 is ENHRY and CDR2 is SYGVKD. CDR3 length equals 14 residues. The junction had 1 base not matched to a gene; V was cut back by 6 bases and J by 7 bases. The data were obtained in a study of regulatory T cells in long-lasting Graves disease. Time point described: newly diagnosed GD, antithyroid drugs for less than 3 months. The TCR library was prepared using RNA isolated from PBMCs. Investigators prepared the TCR beta libraries by applying iRepertoire HTBI primers and Arm-PCR of CDR3 regions. Using its own MiXCR run on the multiplex PCR reads, TCRdb lists one record per CDR3 protein. Of 680,000 or so distinct CDR3 sequences listed, around 17% were seen once; the top ten hold approximately 20%. This sample also appeared in a second study, on T cells in Graves' hyperthyroidism and ophthalmopathy.

The sequence was collected from a woman under 40 with Graves disease. The J gene is TRBJ2-1, the V gene TRBV10-3; 15 nucleotides align to TRBD2. Material: peripheral blood mononuclear cells (PBMCs), obtained at new diagnosis, from a patient treated with antithyroid drugs. The DNA for the CDR3 is TGTGCCATCAGGGGACTAGCGGGAGGAAATGAGCAGTTCTTC. Amino acid sequence: CAIRGLAGGNEQFF.